The 24 T cell receptor beta chains listed next were all sequenced from one sample in a study of T cell responses to AZD1222 COVID-19 vaccine. Only in-frame clones appear in the TCRdb table, and some are missing; sequencing was by immunoSEQ multiplex PCR. The sample records about 140,000 clones, approximately 93% being singletons. The material was peripheral blood, obtained on day 0 of MenACWY control vaccination. These receptors were taken from an adult in good health.

The chain carries TRBV12-3 or TRBV12-4 and TRBJ1-1; possibly TRBD1 for D (5 bases). Deletions cut 2 bases from V and 4 bases from J, with 5 bases between. This CDR3 has 12 amino acids. CDR3 amino acids: CASSLRGTEAFF. The CDR3 DNA is TGTGCCAGCAGTTTAAGGGGCACTGAAGCTTTCTTT.

The chain joins TRBV14 to TRBJ1-5; D not resolved. From germline, CDR1 is SGHDN and CDR2 FVKESK. This CDR3 has 19 residues. V was shortened by 1 base and J by 6 bases, with 25 bases between the two germline ends. CDR3 sequence: CASSQGGKETRTLGQPQHF. The DNA for the CDR3 is TGTGCCAGCAGCCAAGGTGGTAAAGAGACGCGGACCCTTGGTCAGCCCCAGCATTTT.

This clone was detected once. This sequence joins TRBV2 and TRBJ1-2; no definite D call. V was clipped by 6 bases and J by 3 bases, with 11 bases between them. The CDR3 runs to 13 residues. Germline V CDR1 and CDR2: SNHLY, FYNNEI. The CDR3 nucleotides are TGTGCCAGCAGCCGTAGAGGGTACTATGGCTACACCTTC. Translated: CASSRRGYYGYTF.

The gene calls are TRBV7-9 and TRBJ1-1; TRBD1 is a possible D gene (6 bases). The CDR3 has 14 amino acids. From germline, CDR1 is SEHNR and CDR2 FQNEAQ (reference sequence). Trimming removed 5 bases from V and 1 base from J, with 11 bases in between. CDR3 nucleotide sequence: TGTGCCAGCAGCCCAGGACAGACGAACACTGAAGCTTTCTTT. It specifies CASSPGQTNTEAFF.

The rearrangement uses TRBV7-9 and TRBJ2-6; D is ambiguous. Between the trimmed V and J ends, which lost 1 base and 0 bases, there was a span of 7 bases. Germline values: CDR1 SEHNR, CDR2 FQNEAQ (reference sequence). This CDR3 is built from 16 residues. The CDR3, as DNA: TGTGCCAGCAGCTTAGATACGAGCTCTGGGGCCAACGTCCTGACTTTC. Amino acid sequence: CASSLDTSSGANVLTF.

This chain's CDR3 is CASSLWGGSSGNTIYF. Here the CDR3 DNA reads TGTGCCAGCAGTTTATGGGGCGGTAGCTCTGGAAACACCATATATTTT. This sequence joins TRBV28 and TRBJ1-3, with D hard to call. Trimming cost V 0 bases and J 0 bases, with 9 bases left between them. The V gene's germline CDR1 is MDHEN and CDR2 SYDVKM. There are 16 residues in the CDR3.

This chain connects TRBV5-6 to TRBJ2-1; 13 nucleotides align to TRBD2. Germline V gene data show CDR1 as SGHDT and CDR2 as YYEEEE. Losses at the gene ends were 1 base for V and 9 bases for J; bases not matched to a gene: 4. The CDR3 loop spans 15 amino acids. The CDR3 protein is CASSLLLAGGPEQFF. The CDR3 DNA follows: TGTGCCAGCAGCTTGTTACTAGCGGGAGGGCCTGAGCAGTTCTTC.

The chain uses TRBV6-5 and TRBJ1-2; TRBD1 agrees at 9 bases. The junction had 8 bases not matched to a gene; V was cut back by 7 bases and J by 8 bases. The length of the CDR3 is 13 residues. Germline V gene sequence: CDR1 MNHEY, CDR2 SVGAGI. The CDR3 reads CASIGTGTYGYTF. The CDR3 DNA reads as TGTGCCAGCATCGGGACAGGGACATACGGCTACACCTTC.

The rearrangement joins TRBV7-6 to TRBJ1-4; TRBD1 is a possible D gene (6 bases). Trimming took off 1 base at V and 7 bases at J, with 13 bases between the two ends. The germline gives CDR1 SGHVS, CDR2 FNYEAQ. The CDR3 is 15 amino acids. The CDR3 nucleotides read TGTGCCAGCAGCTTAGTGGGGGGCGCGGCTGAAAAACTGTTTTTT. This translates into CASSLVGGAAEKLFF. Variable domain in full (rest from reference TRBV7-6 and TRBJ1-4): GAGVSQSPRYKVTKRGQDVALRCDPISGHVSLYWYRQALGQGPEFLTYFNYEAQQDKSGLPNDRFSAERPEGSISTLTIQRTEQRDSAMYRCASSLVGGAAEKLFFGSGTQLSVL.

The chain links TRBV6-2 or TRBV6-3 to TRBJ2-2; 9 bases line up with TRBD1. CDR1 MNHEY and CDR2 SVGEGT come from the germline V gene. The CDR3 is 14 residues long. Trimming at V came to 5 bases and at J to 3 bases, leaving 1 base not matched to a gene. CDR3 amino acids: CASSRTGDTGELFF. CDR3 nucleotides: TGTGCCAGCAGTCGGACAGGGGACACCGGGGAGCTGTTTTTT.

The chain employs TRBV28 and TRBJ1-2; the match to TRBD1 covers 9 bases. Germline-derived CDR1 and CDR2 are MDHEN and SYDVKM. The CDR3 totals 13 residues. Trimming took 6 bases from V and 8 from J; bases not matched to a gene: 7. CDR3 loop: CASSDRGYSGYTF. The DNA of the CDR3 is TGTGCCAGCAGCGACAGGGGGTACTCCGGCTACACCTTC.

The V call is TRBV7-2, the J call TRBJ1-1, with D maybe TRBD1 (6 bases). Germline CDR1 reads SGHTA; CDR2 reads FQGNSA. This CDR3 is built from 14 residues. The V end was cut by 4 bases, the J end by 6 bases, with 15 bases between. CDR3 in amino acids: CASSWSQGTPEAFF. CDR3 bases: TGTGCCAGCAGCTGGTCGCAGGGGACCCCTGAAGCTTTCTTT.

V usage is TRBV5-5 and J usage is TRBJ2-5; 12 positions match TRBD1. V lost 3 bases and J lost 5; bases outside the gene matches: 5. CDR3 length: 15 residues. Germline loops: CDR1 SGHKS, CDR2 YYEKEE (reference sequence). DNA for the CDR3: TGTGCCAGCAGCTGGGGACAGGGGGCACAGGAGACCCAGTACTTC. Translation gives CASSWGQGAQETQYF.

This clone was detected only a few times. The chain is built from TRBV19 and TRBJ2-2; TRBD1 matches at 11 bases. The CDR3 totals 16 residues. J was trimmed by 3 bases and V by 3 bases; bases with no gene match: 3. Per the germline V gene, CDR1 is LNHDA and CDR2 is SQIVND (reference sequence). The CDR3 DNA follows: TGTGCCAGTAGTATTAGGACAGGGGGCTACACCGGGGAGCTGTTTTTT. Its translation is CASSIRTGGYTGELFF.

CDR3 sequence: CATSGSGTGYEQYF. Here the CDR3 DNA reads TGTGCCACCAGCGGCTCCGGGACAGGCTACGAGCAGTACTTC. The rearrangement uses TRBV15 and TRBJ2-7, with 8 bases lining up with TRBD1. Germline V gives CDR1 LNHNV, CDR2 YYDKDF (reference sequence). The CDR3 has 14 residues. V was clipped by 5 bases and J by 3 bases; unmatched bases: 6.

This clone was seen once. This chain connects TRBV5-5 to TRBJ2-7; perhaps TRBD1 as D (5 bases). The CDR3 runs 13 residues. V was cut by 2 bases and J by 3 bases, with 9 bases left in between. The germline V gene has CDR1 SGHKS and CDR2 YYEKEE (reference sequence). CDR3 nucleotide sequence: TGTGCCAGCAGCTTTCAGGGAAACTACGAGCAGTACTTC. This sequence encodes CASSFQGNYEQYF.

The chain employs TRBV27 and TRBJ2-2; D remains ambiguous. CDR3 size: 11 residues. Trimming pared 0 bases from V and 7 bases from J, leaving 0 bases between. CDR1 and CDR2 (germline): MNHEY, SMNVEV (reference sequence). The CDR3 DNA reads as TGTGCCAGCAGTTTATCCGGGGAGCTGTTTTTT. This translates into CASSLSGELFF.

J is TRBJ2-7 and V is TRBV2; no firm D call. Germline CDR1 and CDR2: SNHLY and FYNNEI. V was shortened by 5 bases and J by 3 bases, with 5 bases between the two germline ends. This CDR3 has 11 residues. In DNA form, the CDR3 reads TGTGCCAGCAGTTTCGTCTACGAGCAGTACTTC. As protein: CASSFVYEQYF. The variable domain in full, completed from reference TRBV2 and TRBJ2-7, reads EPEVTQTPSHQVTQMGQEVILRCVPISNHLYFYWYRQILGQKVEFLVSFYNNEISEKSEIFDDQFSVERPDGSNFTLKIRSTKLEDSAMYFCASSFVYEQYFGPGTRLTVT.

The chain links TRBV19 to TRBJ2-1; 11 bases are shared with TRBD1. The V segment lost 2 bases and the J segment 6 bases; nucleotides outside the gene matches: 9. The CDR3 extends over 17 amino acids. Germline CDR1 LNHDA, CDR2 SQIVND (reference sequence). The CDR3 DNA reads as TGTGCCAGTAGTATATCCCCATGGGACAGGGGGGGCAATGAGCAGTTCTTC. Encoded protein: CASSISPWDRGGNEQFF.

The rearrangement joins TRBV6-1 to TRBJ1-4, with 9 bases that match TRBD1. With 2 bases clipped from V and 8 bases from J, the junction kept 9 bases outside the gene matches. Per germline, CDR1 MNHNS and CDR2 SASEGT. The CDR3 totals 16 residues. The CDR3 is CASSEKEGQGDEKLFF. In nucleotides, the CDR3 is TGTGCCAGCAGTGAAAAGGAGGGACAGGGAGACGAAAAACTGTTTTTT.

The V gene is TRBV2, the J gene TRBJ1-5; D is ambiguous. V was clipped by 7 bases and J by 2 bases, with 12 bases between them. The length of the CDR3 is 14 residues. CDR1 SNHLY and CDR2 FYNNEI come from the germline V gene. The CDR3 coding sequence is TGTGCCAGCAAAACTAACAGTGGCAATCAGCCCCAGCATTTT. Translated, it gives CASKTNSGNQPQHF.

This chain connects TRBV4-1 to TRBJ2-1; TRBD2 matches at 11 bases. CDR3 size: 15 residues. The trim removed 1 base at V and 9 bases at J, leaving 5 bases unmatched. Germline V lookup: CDR1 MGHRA, CDR2 YSYEKL. CDR3 coding DNA: TGCGCCAGCAGCCAAGGGCTAGCGGGAGGATCTGAGCAGTTCTTC. Amino acids: CASSQGLAGGSEQFF.

The chain combines TRBV29-1 with TRBJ2-3; D gene uncertain. From germline, CDR1 is SQVTM and CDR2 ANQGSEA. The CDR3 has 10 amino acids. V lost 8 bases to trimming and J lost 7 bases, with 10 bases between them. Written as DNA, the CDR3 is TGCAGCACCCAAACCAATACGCAGTATTTT. Residues: CSTQTNTQYF.

V and J are TRBV11-3 and TRBJ1-1; no clear D. The V gene lost 2 bases and the J gene lost 3 bases, with 7 bases spanning the gap. This CDR3 contains 13 residues. Germline V gives CDR1 SGHNT, CDR2 YENEEA. The CDR3, as DNA: TGTGCCAGCAGCTTAAATATGGACACTGAAGCTTTCTTT. It is translated as CASSLNMDTEAFF.